These T cell receptor beta chains were read from a single sample in a study of cytomegalovirus exposure and HLA in healthy donors. Sequencing was performed with immunoSEQ multiplex PCR; in TCRdb, only in-frame clones are kept and a portion is missing. This table holds approximately 200,000 clones, around 80% found once. Sequenced material: PBMCs. The receptors come from a woman under 40 in good health and CMV-seropositive. The CDR3 runs from the conserved cysteine through the conserved F or W. A D gene is named only where the DNA matches it firmly. Expanded clones get a size class; other rows say once, few or many, or leave the size out.

J gene: TRBJ1-2
V gene: TRBV27
CDR3 length: 13
D gene: NA
clone size: NA
CDR3 protein: CASSSRGFYGYTF
CDR3 DNA: TGTGCCAGCAGCTCCAGGGGTTTCTATGGCTACACCTTC

J gene: TRBJ2-7
V gene: TRBV5-8
CDR3 length: 16
D gene: NA
clone size: NA
CDR3 protein: CASSPGVRGHIYEQYF
CDR3 DNA: TGTGCCAGCAGCCCGGGAGTGAGGGGGCATATTTACGAGCAGTACTTC

J gene: TRBJ2-1
V gene: TRBV19
CDR3 length: 14
D gene: TRBD1
clone size: NA
CDR3 protein: CASQKGQAINEQFF
CDR3 DNA: TGTGCCAGTCAAAAGGGACAGGCTATCAATGAGCAGTTCTTC

J gene: TRBJ2-5
V gene: TRBV6-5
CDR3 length: 14
D gene: NA
clone size: NA
CDR3 protein: CASRNQGWRETQYF
CDR3 DNA: TGTGCCAGCAGAAACCAGGGTTGGCGAGAGACCCAGTACTTC

J gene: TRBJ1-2
V gene: TRBV6-5
CDR3 length: 15
D gene: TRBD1
clone size: few
CDR3 protein: CASSPDRGTSYGYTF
CDR3 DNA: TGTGCCAGCAGCCCCGACAGGGGTACGTCCTATGGCTACACCTTC

J gene: TRBJ2-1
V gene: TRBV18
CDR3 length: 15
D gene: NA
clone size: NA
CDR3 protein: CASSRGGPSYNEQFF
CDR3 DNA: TGTGCCAGCTCGAGGGGGGGGCCCTCCTACAATGAGCAGTTCTTC

J gene: TRBJ2-7
V gene: TRBV9
CDR3 length: 13
D gene: NA
clone size: NA
CDR3 protein: CASSVVDSSEQYF
CDR3 DNA: TGTGCCAGCAGCGTAGTCGACAGCTCCGAGCAGTACTTC

J gene: TRBJ2-1
V gene: TRBV7-9
CDR3 length: 16
D gene: TRBD2
clone size: few
CDR3 protein: CASSAGGTSGWNEQFF
CDR3 DNA: TGTGCCAGCAGCGCCGGCGGGACTAGCGGTTGGAATGAGCAGTTCTTC

J gene: TRBJ2-1
V gene: TRBV6-6
CDR3 length: 15
D gene: NA
clone size: NA
CDR3 protein: CASSYDAVPYNEQFF
CDR3 DNA: TGTGCCAGCAGTTACGATGCGGTGCCCTACAATGAGCAGTTCTTC

J gene: TRBJ1-5
V gene: TRBV5-1
CDR3 length: 13
D gene: TRBD1
clone size: NA
CDR3 protein: CASSPGQGQPQHF
CDR3 DNA: TGCGCCAGCAGTCCGGGACAGGGGCAGCCCCAGCATTTT

J gene: TRBJ1-1
V gene: TRBV5-4
CDR3 length: 16
D gene: NA
clone size: NA
CDR3 protein: CASSPGTALANTEAFF
CDR3 DNA: TGTGCCAGCAGCCCAGGGACTGCGCTGGCCAACACTGAAGCTTTCTTT

J gene: TRBJ2-2
V gene: TRBV7-6
CDR3 length: 12
D gene: TRBD1
clone size: NA
CDR3 protein: CASGTGSGELFF
CDR3 DNA: TGTGCCAGCGGGACAGGGTCCGGGGAGCTGTTTTTT

J gene: TRBJ2-5
V gene: TRBV11-3
CDR3 length: 15
D gene: NA
clone size: once
CDR3 protein: CASSLADSPQETQYF
CDR3 DNA: TGTGCCAGCAGCTTAGCGGACAGCCCGCAAGAGACCCAGTACTTC

J gene: TRBJ1-4
V gene: TRBV10-3
CDR3 length: 15
D gene: TRBD1
clone size: NA
CDR3 protein: CAISESTGSNEKLFF
CDR3 DNA: TGTGCCATCAGTGAGTCGACAGGGTCTAATGAAAAACTGTTTTTT

J gene: TRBJ2-1
V gene: TRBV6-5
CDR3 length: 15
D gene: TRBD2
clone size: NA
CDR3 protein: CASSYSSGLANEQFF
CDR3 DNA: TGTGCCAGCAGTTACTCTTCGGGACTAGCAAATGAGCAGTTCTTC

J gene: TRBJ1-5
V gene: TRBV27
CDR3 length: 15
D gene: NA
clone size: once
CDR3 protein: CASSLNRDLNQPQHF
CDR3 DNA: TGTGCCAGCAGTTTAAACAGGGACCTTAATCAGCCCCAGCATTTT

J gene: TRBJ2-3
V gene: TRBV15
CDR3 length: 15
D gene: TRBD2
clone size: NA
CDR3 protein: CATSRDLSGADTQYF
CDR3 DNA: TGTGCCACCAGCAGAGATTTAAGCGGGGCCGATACGCAGTATTTT

J gene: TRBJ2-7
V gene: TRBV30
CDR3 length: 14
D gene: TRBD2
clone size: few
CDR3 protein: CAWSVLAGSYEQYF
CDR3 DNA: TGTGCCTGGAGTGTATTAGCGGGATCCTACGAGCAGTACTTC

J gene: TRBJ1-1
V gene: TRBV10-2
CDR3 length: 13
D gene: TRBD1
clone size: NA
CDR3 protein: CASSSDRGTEAFF
CDR3 DNA: TGCGCCAGCAGCTCGGACAGGGGTACTGAAGCTTTCTTT

J gene: TRBJ2-7
V gene: TRBV4-1
CDR3 length: 15
D gene: NA
clone size: NA
CDR3 protein: CASSQAPGNSYEQYF
CDR3 DNA: TGCGCCAGCAGCCAAGCTCCAGGAAACTCCTACGAGCAGTACTTC

J gene: TRBJ2-7
V gene: TRBV9
CDR3 length: 14
D gene: TRBD1
clone size: NA
CDR3 protein: CASSVAAGGYEQYF
CDR3 DNA: TGTGCCAGCAGCGTAGCGGCAGGGGGCTACGAGCAGTACTTC

J gene: TRBJ1-2
V gene: TRBV19
CDR3 length: 13
D gene: NA
clone size: NA
CDR3 protein: CASSSTTVDGYTF
CDR3 DNA: TGTGCCAGTAGTTCGACAACTGTAGATGGCTACACCTTC

J gene: TRBJ1-3
V gene: TRBV18
CDR3 length: 15
D gene: NA
clone size: NA
CDR3 protein: CASSPAGGPGNTIYF
CDR3 DNA: TGTGCCAGCTCACCAGCGGGGGGGCCTGGAAACACCATATATTTT

J gene: TRBJ1-2
V gene: TRBV19
CDR3 length: 13
D gene: NA
clone size: NA
CDR3 protein: CATRSGGNYGYTF
CDR3 DNA: TGTGCCACCCGGAGCGGGGGAAACTATGGCTACACCTTC

J gene: TRBJ1-2
V gene: TRBV9
CDR3 length: 14
D gene: NA
clone size: NA
CDR3 protein: CASSVSGVYYGYTF
CDR3 DNA: TGTGCCAGCAGCGTTTCCGGGGTCTACTATGGCTACACCTTC

J gene: TRBJ1-1
V gene: TRBV4-3
CDR3 length: 13
D gene: NA
clone size: NA
CDR3 protein: CASSHSGVTEAFF
CDR3 DNA: TGCGCCAGCAGCCATTCAGGGGTTACTGAAGCTTTCTTT

J gene: TRBJ1-2
V gene: TRBV6-5
CDR3 length: 15
D gene: NA
clone size: many
CDR3 protein: CASSKGWGGYYGYTF
CDR3 DNA: TGTGCCAGCAGTAAAGGATGGGGCGGATACTATGGCTACACCTTC

J gene: TRBJ1-4
V gene: TRBV9
CDR3 length: 15
D gene: NA
clone size: NA
CDR3 protein: CASSVGRLRNEKLFF
CDR3 DNA: TGTGCCAGCAGCGTAGGCCGACTTAGAAATGAAAAACTGTTTTTT

J gene: TRBJ1-2
V gene: TRBV11-2
CDR3 length: 17
D gene: TRBD1
clone size: NA
CDR3 protein: CASSLRAPGQGAGGYTF
CDR3 DNA: TGTGCCAGCAGCTTACGAGCACCGGGACAGGGGGCTGGTGGCTACACCTTC

J gene: TRBJ2-1
V gene: TRBV19
CDR3 length: 13
D gene: NA
clone size: NA
CDR3 protein: CASSLTQFNEQFF
CDR3 DNA: TGTGCCAGTAGTCTTACCCAGTTCAATGAGCAGTTCTTC

J gene: TRBJ1-6
V gene: TRBV5-1
CDR3 length: 14
D gene: NA
clone size: NA
CDR3 protein: CASSLGQNNSPLHF
CDR3 DNA: TGCGCCAGCAGCTTGGGACAGAATAATTCACCCCTCCACTTT

J gene: TRBJ1-2
V gene: TRBV27
CDR3 length: 13
D gene: TRBD1
clone size: NA
CDR3 protein: CASGPNRGYGYTF
CDR3 DNA: TGTGCCAGCGGACCAAACAGGGGCTATGGCTACACCTTC

J gene: TRBJ2-7
V gene: TRBV11-2
CDR3 length: 14
D gene: NA
clone size: NA
CDR3 protein: CASTTRGQSYEQYF
CDR3 DNA: TGTGCCAGCACTACGCGGGGACAGTCCTACGAGCAGTACTTC

J gene: TRBJ1-5
V gene: TRBV4-1
CDR3 length: 17
D gene: TRBD1
clone size: NA
CDR3 protein: CATPLGDREKGDQPQHF
CDR3 DNA: TGCGCCACTCCATTAGGGGACAGGGAAAAGGGGGATCAGCCCCAGCATTTT

J gene: TRBJ2-7
V gene: TRBV7-2
CDR3 length: 16
D gene: NA
clone size: NA
CDR3 protein: CASSHPRVGGSYEQYF
CDR3 DNA: TGTGCCAGCAGCCACCCCCGAGTGGGGGGCTCCTACGAGCAGTACTTC

J gene: TRBJ2-1
V gene: TRBV7-8
CDR3 length: 19
D gene: TRBD2
clone size: once
CDR3 protein: CASSRYSISRGGYYNEQFF
CDR3 DNA: TGTGCCAGCAGCCGATACTCGATTTCGCGGGGGGGCTACTACAATGAGCAGTTCTTC

J gene: TRBJ2-1
V gene: TRBV7-2
CDR3 length: 16
D gene: TRBD1
clone size: few
CDR3 protein: CASSFWTGGLWNEQFF
CDR3 DNA: TGTGCCAGCAGCTTCTGGACAGGGGGCCTTTGGAATGAGCAGTTCTTC

J gene: TRBJ2-5
V gene: TRBV6-1
CDR3 length: 15
D gene: TRBD1
clone size: NA
CDR3 protein: CASRMSTGNQETQYF
CDR3 DNA: TGTGCCAGCAGGATGTCGACAGGGAACCAAGAGACCCAGTACTTC

J gene: TRBJ1-4
V gene: TRBV9
CDR3 length: 15
D gene: NA
clone size: NA
CDR3 protein: CASSVAGGTHEKLFF
CDR3 DNA: TGTGCCAGCAGCGTAGCCGGGGGGACCCATGAAAAACTGTTTTTT

J gene: TRBJ2-1
V gene: TRBV2
CDR3 length: 15
D gene: NA
clone size: few
CDR3 protein: CASSESVTSYNEQFF
CDR3 DNA: TGTGCCAGCAGTGAGTCAGTAACCTCCTACAATGAGCAGTTCTTC

J gene: TRBJ1-1
V gene: TRBV6-1
CDR3 length: 14
D gene: NA
clone size: NA
CDR3 protein: CASILTLGNTEAFF
CDR3 DNA: TGTGCCAGCATCCTCACCCTAGGAAACACTGAAGCTTTCTTT

J gene: TRBJ2-6
V gene: TRBV11-2
CDR3 length: 13
D gene: NA
clone size: NA
CDR3 protein: CASSSPRANVLTF
CDR3 DNA: TGTGCCAGCAGCTCCCCCAGAGCCAACGTCCTGACTTTC

J gene: TRBJ2-7
V gene: TRBV6-5
CDR3 length: 13
D gene: TRBD2
clone size: NA
CDR3 protein: CASTYGGTYEQYF
CDR3 DNA: TGTGCCAGCACCTACGGGGGGACCTACGAGCAGTACTTC